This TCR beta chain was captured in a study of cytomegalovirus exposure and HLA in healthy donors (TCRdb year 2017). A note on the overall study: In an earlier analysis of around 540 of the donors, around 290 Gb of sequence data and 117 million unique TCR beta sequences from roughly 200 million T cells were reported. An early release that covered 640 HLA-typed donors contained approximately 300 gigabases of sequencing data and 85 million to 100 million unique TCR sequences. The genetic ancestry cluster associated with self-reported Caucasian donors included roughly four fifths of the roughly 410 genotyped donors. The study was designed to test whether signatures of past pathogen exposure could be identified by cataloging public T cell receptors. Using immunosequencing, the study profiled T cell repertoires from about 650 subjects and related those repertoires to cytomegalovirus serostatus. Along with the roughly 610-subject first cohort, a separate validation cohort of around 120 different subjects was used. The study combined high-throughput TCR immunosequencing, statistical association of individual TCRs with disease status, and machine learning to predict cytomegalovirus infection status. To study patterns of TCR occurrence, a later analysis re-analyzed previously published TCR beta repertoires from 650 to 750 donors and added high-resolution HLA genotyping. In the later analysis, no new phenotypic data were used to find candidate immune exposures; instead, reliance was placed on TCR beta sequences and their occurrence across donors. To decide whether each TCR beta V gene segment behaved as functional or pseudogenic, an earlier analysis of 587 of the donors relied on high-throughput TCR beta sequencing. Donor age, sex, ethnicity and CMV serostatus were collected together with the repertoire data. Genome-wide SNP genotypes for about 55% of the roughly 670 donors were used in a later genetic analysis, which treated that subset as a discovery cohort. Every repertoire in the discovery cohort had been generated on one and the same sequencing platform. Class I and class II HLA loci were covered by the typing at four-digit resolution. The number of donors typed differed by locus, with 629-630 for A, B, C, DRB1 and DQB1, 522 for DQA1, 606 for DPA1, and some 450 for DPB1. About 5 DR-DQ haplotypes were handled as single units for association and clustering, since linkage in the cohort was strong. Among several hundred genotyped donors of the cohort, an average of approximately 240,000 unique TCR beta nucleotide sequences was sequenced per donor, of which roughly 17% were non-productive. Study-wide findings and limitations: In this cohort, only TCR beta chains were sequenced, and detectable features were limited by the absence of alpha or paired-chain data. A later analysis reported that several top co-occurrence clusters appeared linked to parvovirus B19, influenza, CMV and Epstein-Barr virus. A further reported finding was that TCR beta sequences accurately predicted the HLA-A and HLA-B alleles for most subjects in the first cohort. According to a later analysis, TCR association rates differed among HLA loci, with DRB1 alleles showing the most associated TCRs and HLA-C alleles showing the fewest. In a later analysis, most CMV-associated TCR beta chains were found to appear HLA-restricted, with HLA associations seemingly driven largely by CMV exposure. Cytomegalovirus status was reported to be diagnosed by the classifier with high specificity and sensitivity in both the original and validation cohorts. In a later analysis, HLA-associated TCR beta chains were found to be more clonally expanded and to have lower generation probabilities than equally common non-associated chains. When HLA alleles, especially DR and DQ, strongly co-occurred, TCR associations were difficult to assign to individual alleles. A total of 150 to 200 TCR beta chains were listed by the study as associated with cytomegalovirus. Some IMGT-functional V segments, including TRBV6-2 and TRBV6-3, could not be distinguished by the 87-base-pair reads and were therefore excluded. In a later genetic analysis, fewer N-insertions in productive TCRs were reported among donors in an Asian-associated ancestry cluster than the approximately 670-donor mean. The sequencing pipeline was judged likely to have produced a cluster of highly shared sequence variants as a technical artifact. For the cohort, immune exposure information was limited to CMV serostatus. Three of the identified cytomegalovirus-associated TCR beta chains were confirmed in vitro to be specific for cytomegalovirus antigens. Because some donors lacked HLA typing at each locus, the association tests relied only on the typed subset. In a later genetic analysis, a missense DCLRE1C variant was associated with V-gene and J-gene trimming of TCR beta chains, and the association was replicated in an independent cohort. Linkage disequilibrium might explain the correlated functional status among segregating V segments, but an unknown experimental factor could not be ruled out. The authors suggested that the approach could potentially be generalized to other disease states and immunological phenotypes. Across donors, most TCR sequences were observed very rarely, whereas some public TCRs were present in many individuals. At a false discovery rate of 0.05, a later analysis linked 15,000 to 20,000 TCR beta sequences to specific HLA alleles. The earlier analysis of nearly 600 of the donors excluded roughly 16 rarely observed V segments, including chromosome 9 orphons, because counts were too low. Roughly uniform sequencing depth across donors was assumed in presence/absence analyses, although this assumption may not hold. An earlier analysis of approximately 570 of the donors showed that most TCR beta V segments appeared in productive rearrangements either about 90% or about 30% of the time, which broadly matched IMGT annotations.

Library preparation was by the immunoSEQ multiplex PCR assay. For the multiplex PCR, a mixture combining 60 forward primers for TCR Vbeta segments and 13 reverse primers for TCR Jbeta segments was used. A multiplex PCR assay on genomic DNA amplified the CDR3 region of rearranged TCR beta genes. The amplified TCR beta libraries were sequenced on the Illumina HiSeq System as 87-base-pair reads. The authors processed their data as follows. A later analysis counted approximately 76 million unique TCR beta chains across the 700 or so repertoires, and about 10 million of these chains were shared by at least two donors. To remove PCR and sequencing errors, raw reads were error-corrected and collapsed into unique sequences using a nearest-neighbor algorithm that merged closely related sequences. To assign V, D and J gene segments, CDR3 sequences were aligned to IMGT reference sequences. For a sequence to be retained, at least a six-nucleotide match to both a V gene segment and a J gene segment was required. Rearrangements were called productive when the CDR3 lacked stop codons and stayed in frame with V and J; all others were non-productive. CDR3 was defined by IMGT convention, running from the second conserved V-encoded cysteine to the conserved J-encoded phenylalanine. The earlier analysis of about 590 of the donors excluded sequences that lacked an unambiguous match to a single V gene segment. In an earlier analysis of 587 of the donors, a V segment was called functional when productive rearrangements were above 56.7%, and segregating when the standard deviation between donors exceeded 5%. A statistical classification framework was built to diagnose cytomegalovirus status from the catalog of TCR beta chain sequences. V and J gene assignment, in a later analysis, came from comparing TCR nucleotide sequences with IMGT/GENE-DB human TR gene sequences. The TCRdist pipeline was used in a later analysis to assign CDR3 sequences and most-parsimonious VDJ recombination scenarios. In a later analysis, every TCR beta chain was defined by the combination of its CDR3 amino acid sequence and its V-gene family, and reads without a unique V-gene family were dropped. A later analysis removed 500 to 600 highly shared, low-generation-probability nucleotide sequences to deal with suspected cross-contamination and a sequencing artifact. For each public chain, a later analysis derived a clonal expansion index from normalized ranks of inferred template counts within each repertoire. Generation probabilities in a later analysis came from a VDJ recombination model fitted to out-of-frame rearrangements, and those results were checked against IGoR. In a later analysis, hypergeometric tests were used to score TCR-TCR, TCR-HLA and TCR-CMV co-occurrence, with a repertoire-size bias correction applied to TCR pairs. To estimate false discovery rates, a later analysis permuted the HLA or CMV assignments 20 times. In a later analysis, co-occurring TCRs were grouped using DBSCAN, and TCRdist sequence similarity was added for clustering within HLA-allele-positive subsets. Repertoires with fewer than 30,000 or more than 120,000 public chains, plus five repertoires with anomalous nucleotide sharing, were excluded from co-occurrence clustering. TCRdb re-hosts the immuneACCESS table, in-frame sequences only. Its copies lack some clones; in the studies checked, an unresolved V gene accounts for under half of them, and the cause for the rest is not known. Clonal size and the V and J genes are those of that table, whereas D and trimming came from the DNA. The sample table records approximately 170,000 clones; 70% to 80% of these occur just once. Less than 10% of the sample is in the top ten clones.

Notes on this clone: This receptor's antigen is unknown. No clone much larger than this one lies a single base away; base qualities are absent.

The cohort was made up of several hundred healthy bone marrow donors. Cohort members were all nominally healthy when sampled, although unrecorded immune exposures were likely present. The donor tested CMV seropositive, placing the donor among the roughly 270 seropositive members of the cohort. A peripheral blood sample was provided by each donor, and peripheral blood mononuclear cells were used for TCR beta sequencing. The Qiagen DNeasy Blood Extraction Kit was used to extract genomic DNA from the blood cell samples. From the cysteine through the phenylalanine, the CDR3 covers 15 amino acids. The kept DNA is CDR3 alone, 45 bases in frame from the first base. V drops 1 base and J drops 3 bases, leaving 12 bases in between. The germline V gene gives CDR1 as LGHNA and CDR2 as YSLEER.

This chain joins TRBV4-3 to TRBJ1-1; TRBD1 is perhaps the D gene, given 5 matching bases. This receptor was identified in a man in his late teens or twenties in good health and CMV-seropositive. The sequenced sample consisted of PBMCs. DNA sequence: TGCGCCAGCAGCCAAGGGGCGGCGGGGGACACTGAAGCTTTCTTT. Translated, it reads CASSQGAAGDTEAFF.